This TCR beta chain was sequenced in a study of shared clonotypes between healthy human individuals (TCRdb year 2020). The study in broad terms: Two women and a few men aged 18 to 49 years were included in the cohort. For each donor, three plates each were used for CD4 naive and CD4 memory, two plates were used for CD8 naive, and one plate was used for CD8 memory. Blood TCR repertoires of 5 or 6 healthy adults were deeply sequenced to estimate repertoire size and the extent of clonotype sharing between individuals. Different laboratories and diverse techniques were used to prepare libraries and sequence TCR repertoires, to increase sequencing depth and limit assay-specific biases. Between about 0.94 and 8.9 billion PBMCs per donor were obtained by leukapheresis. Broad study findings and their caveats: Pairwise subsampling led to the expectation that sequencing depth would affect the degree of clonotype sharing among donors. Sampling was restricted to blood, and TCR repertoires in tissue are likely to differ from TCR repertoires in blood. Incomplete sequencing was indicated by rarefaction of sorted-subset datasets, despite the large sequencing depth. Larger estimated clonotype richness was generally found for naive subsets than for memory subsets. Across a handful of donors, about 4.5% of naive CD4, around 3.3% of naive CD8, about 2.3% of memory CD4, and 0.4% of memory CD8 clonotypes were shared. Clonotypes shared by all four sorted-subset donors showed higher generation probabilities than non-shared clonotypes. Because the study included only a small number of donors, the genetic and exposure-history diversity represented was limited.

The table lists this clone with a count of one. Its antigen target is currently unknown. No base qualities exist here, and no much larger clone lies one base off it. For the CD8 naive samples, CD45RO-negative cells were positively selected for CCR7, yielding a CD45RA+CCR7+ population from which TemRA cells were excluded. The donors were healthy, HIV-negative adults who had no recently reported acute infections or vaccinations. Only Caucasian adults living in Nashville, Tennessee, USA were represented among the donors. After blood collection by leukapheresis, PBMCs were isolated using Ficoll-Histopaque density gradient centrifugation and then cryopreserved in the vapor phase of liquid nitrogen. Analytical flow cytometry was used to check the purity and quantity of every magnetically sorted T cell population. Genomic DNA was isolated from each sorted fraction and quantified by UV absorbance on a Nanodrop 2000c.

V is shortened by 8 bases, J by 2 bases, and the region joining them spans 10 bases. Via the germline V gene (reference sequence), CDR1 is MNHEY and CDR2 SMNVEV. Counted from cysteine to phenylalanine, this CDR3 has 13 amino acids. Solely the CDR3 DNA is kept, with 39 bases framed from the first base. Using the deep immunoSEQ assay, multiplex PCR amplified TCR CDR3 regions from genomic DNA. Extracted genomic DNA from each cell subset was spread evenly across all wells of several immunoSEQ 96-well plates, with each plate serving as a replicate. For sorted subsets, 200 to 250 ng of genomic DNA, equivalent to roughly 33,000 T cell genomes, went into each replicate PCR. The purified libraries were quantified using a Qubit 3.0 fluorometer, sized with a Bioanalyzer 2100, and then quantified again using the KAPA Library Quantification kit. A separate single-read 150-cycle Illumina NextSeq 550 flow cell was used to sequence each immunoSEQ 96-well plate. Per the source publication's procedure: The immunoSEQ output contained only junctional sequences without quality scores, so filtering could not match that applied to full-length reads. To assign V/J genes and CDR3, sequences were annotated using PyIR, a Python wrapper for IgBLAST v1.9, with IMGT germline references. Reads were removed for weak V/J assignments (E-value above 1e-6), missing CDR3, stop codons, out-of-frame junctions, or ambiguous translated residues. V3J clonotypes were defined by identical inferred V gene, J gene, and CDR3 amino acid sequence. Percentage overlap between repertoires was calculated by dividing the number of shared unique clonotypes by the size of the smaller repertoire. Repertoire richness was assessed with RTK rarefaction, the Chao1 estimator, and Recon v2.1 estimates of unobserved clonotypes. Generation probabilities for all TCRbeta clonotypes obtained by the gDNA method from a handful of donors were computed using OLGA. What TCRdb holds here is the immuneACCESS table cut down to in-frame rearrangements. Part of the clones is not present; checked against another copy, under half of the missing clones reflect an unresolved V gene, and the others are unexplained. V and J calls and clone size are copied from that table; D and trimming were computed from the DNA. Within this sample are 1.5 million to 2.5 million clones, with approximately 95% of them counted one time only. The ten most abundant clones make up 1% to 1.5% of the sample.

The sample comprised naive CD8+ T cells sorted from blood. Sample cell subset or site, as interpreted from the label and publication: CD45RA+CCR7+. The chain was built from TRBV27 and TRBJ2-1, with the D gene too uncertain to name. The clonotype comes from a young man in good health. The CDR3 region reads CASAIGPYNEQFF. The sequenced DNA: TGTGCCAGCGCAATCGGGCCCTACAATGAGCAGTTCTTC.